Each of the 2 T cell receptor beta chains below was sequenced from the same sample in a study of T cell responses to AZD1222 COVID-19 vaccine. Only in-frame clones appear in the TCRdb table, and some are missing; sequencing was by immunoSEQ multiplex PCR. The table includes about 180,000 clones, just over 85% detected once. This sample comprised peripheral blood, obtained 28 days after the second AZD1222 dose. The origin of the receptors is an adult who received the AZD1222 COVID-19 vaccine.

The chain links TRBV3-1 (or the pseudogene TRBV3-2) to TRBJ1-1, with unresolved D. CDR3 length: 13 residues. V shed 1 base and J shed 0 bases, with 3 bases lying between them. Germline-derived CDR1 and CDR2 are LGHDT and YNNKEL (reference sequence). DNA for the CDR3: TGTGCCAGCAGCCAAGTTCTGAACACTGAAGCTTTCTTT. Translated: CASSQVLNTEAFF.

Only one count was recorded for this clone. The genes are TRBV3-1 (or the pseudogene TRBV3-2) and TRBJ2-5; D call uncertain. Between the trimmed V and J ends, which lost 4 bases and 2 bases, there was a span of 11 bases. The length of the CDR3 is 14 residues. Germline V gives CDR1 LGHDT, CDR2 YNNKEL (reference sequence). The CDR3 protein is CASSPREVQETQYF. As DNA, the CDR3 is TGTGCCAGCAGCCCCCGTGAGGTTCAAGAGACCCAGTACTTC.